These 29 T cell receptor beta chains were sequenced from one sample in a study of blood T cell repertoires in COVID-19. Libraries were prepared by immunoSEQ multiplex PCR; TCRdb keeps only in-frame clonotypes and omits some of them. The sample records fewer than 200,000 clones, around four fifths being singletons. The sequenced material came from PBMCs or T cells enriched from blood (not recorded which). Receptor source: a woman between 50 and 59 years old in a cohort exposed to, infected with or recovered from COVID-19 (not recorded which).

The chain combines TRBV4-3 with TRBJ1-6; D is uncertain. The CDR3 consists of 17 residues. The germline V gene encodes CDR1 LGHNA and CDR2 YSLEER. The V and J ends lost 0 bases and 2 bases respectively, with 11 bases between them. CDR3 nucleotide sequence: TGCGCCAGCAGCCAAGATGCTGGGCAGACCTATAATTCACCCCTCCACTTT. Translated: CASSQDAGQTYNSPLHF.

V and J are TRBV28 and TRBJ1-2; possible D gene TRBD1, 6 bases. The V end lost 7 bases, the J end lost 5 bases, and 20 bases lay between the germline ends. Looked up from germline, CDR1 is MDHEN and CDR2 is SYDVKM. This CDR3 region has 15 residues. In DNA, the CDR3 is TGTGCCAGCACCCCTTCCCAGGGGCGGATATATGGCTACACCTTC. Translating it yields CASTPSQGRIYGYTF.

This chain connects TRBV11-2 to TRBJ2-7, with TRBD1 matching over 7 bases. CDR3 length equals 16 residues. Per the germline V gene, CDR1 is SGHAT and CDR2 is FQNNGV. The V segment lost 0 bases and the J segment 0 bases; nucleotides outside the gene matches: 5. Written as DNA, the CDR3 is TGTGCCAGCAGCTTAGACCACAGGGGCCGCTCCTACGAGCAGTACTTC. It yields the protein CASSLDHRGRSYEQYF.

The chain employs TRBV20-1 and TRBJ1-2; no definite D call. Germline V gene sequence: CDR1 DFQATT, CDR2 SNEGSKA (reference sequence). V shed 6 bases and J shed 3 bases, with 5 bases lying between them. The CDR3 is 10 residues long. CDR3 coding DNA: TGCAGTGCCCTCTACTATGGCTACACCTTC. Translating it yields CSALYYGYTF.

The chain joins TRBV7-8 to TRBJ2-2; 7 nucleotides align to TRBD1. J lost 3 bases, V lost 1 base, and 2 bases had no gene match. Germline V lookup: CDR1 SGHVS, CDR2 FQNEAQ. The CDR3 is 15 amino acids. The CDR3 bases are TGTGCCAGCAGCTTAGGACAGGGCGACACCGGGGAGCTGTTTTTT. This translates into CASSLGQGDTGELFF.

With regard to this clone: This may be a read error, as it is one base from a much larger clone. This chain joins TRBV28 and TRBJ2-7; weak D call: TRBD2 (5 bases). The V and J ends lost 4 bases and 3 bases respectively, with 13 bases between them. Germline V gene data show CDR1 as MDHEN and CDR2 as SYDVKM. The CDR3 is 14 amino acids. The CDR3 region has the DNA TGTGCCAGCAGTTGGATAGAAGGGAGCTACGAGCAGTACTTC. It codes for CASSWIEGSYEQYF.

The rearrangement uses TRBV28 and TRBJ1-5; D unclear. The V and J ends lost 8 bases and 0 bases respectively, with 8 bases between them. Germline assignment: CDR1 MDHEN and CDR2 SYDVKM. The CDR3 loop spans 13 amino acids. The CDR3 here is CASGGNSNQPQHF. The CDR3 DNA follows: TGTGCCAGCGGAGGGAATAGCAATCAGCCCCAGCATTTT.

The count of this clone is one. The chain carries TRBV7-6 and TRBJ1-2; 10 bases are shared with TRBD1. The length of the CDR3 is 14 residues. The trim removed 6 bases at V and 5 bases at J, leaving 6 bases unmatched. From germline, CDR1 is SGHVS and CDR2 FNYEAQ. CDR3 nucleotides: TGTGCCAGCAGTCCGGGACAGGGGTATTATGGCTACACCTTC. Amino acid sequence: CASSPGQGYYGYTF.

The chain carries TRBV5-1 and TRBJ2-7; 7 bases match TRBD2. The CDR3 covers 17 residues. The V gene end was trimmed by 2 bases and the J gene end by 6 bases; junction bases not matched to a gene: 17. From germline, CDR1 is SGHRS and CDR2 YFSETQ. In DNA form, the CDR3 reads TGCGCCAGCAGCTTTCCCCGGGAGGTACCATCTCCTTGCGAGCAGTACTTC. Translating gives CASSFPREVPSPCEQYF.

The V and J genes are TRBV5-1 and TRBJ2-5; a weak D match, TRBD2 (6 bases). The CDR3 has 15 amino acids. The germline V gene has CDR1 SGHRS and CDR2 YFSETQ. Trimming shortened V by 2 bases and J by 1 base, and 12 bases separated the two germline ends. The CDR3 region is CASSLVGGAQETQYF. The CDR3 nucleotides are TGCGCCAGCAGCTTAGTAGGAGGGGCCCAAGAGACCCAGTACTTC.

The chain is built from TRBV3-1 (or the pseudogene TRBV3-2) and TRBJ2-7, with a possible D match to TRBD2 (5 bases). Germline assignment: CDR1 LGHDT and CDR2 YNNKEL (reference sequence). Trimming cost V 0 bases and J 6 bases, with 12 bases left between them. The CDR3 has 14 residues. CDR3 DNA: TGTGCCAGCAGCCAAGATCCTACTAGTTTCGAGCAGTACTTC. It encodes CASSQDPTSFEQYF.

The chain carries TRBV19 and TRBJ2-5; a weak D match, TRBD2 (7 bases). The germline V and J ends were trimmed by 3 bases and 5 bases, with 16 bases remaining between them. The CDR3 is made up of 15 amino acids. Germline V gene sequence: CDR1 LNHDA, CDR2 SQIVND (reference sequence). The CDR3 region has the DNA TGTGCCAGTAGTATTCTCGGGGGGCCAGGCGAGACCCAGTACTTC. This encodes CASSILGGPGETQYF.

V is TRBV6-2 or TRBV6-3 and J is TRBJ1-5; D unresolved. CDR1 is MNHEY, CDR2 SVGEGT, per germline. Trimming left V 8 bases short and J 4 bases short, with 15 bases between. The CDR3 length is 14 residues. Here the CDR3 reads CASCQLGLNQPQHF. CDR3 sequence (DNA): TGTGCCAGCTGCCAGCTGGGCCTAAATCAGCCCCAGCATTTT.

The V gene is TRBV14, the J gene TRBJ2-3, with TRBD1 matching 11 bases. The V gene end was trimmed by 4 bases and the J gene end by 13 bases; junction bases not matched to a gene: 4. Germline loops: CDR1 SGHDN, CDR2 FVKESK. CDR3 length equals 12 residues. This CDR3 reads CASSPRTGGEYF. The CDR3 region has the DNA TGTGCCAGCAGCCCAAGGACAGGGGGCGAGTATTTT.

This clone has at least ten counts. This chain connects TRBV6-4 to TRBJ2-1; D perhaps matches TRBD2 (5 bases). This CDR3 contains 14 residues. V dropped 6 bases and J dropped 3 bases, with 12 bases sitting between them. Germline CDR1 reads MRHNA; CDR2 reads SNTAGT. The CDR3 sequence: CASSRESNYNEQFF. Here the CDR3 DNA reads TGTGCCAGCAGCCGGGAATCGAACTACAATGAGCAGTTCTTC.

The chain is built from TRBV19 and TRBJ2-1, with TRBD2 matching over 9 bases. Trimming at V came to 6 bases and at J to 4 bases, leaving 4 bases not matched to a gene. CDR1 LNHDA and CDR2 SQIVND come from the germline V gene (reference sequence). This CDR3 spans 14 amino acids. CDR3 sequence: CASSPGLAYNEQFF. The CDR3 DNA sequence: TGTGCCAGTAGCCCGGGACTAGCTTACAATGAGCAGTTCTTC. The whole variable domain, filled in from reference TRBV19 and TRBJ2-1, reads DGGITQSPKYLFRKEGQNVTLSCEQNLNHDAMYWYRQDPGQGLRLIYYSQIVNDFQKGDIAEGYSVSREKKESFPLTVTSAQKNPTAFYLCASSPGLAYNEQFFGPGTRLTVL.

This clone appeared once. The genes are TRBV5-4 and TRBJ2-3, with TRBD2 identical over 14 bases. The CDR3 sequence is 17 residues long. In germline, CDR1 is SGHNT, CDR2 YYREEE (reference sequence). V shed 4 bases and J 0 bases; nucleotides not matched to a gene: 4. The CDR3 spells CASSIGLAGGSTDTQYF. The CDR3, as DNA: TGTGCCAGCAGCATAGGACTAGCGGGGGGCAGCACAGATACGCAGTATTTT.

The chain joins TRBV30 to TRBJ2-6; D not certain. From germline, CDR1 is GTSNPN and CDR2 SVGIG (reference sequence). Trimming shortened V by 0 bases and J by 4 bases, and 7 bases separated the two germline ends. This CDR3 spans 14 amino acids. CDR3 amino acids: CAWSVRSGANVLTF. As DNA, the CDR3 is TGTGCCTGGAGTGTACGGTCCGGGGCCAACGTCCTGACTTTC.

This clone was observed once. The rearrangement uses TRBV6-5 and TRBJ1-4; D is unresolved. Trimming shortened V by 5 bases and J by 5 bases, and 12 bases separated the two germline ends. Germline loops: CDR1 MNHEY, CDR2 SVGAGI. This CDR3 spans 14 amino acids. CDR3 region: CASSPTSRNEKLFF. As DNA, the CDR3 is TGTGCCAGCAGTCCCACATCCAGGAATGAAAAACTGTTTTTT.

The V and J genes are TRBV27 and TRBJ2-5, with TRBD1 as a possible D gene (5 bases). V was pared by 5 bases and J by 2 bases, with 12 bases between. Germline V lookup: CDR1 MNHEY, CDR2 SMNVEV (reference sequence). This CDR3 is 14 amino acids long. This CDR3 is CASSQGSPQETQYF. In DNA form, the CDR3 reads TGTGCCAGCAGTCAGGGATCCCCACAAGAGACCCAGTACTTC.

Written as DNA, the CDR3 is TGTGCCAGTAGTATCGGCAGCACCATTCAGGGAGAGACCCAGTACTTC. Protein: CASSIGSTIQGETQYF. The J gene is TRBJ2-5, the V gene TRBV19; D is perhaps TRBD1 (5 bases). The V end lost 3 bases, the J end lost 4 bases, and 18 bases lay between the germline ends. The CDR3 sequence is 16 residues long. CDR1 is LNHDA and CDR2 is SQIVND in the germline V gene (reference sequence).

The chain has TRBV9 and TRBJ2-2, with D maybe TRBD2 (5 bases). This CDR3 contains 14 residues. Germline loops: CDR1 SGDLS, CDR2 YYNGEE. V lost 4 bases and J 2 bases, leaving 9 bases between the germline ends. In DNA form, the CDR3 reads TGTGCCAGCAGCCCGGGGTCCAACACCGGGGAGCTGTTTTTT. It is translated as CASSPGSNTGELFF.

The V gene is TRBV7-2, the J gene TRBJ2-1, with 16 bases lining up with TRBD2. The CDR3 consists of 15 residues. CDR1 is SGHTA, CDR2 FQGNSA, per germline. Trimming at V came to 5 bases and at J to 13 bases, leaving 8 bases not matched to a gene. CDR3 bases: TGTGCCAGCAGCCCGGGACTAGCGGGAGGGCTACTTCAGTTCTTC. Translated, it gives CASSPGLAGGLLQFF.

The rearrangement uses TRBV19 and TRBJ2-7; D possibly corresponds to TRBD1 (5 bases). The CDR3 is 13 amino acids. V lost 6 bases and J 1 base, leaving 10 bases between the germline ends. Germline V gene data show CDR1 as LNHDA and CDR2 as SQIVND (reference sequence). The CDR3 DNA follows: TGTGCCAGTAGACATGACAGATCCTACGAGCAGTACTTC. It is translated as CASRHDRSYEQYF.

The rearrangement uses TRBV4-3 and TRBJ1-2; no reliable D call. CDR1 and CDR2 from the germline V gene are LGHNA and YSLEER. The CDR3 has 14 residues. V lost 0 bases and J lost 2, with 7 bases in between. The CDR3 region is CASSQDPGNYGYTF. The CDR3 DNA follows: TGCGCCAGCAGCCAAGACCCCGGGAACTATGGCTACACCTTC.

CDR3 sequence reads: CASSQVSSYEQYF. In DNA form, the CDR3 reads TGTGCCAGCAGCCAAGTATCTTCCTACGAGCAGTACTTC. The V call is TRBV3-1 (or the pseudogene TRBV3-2), the J call TRBJ2-7, with unresolved D. The CDR3 runs 13 residues. V dropped 1 base and J dropped 1 base, with 5 bases sitting between them. CDR1 is LGHDT and CDR2 is YNNKEL in the germline V gene (reference sequence).

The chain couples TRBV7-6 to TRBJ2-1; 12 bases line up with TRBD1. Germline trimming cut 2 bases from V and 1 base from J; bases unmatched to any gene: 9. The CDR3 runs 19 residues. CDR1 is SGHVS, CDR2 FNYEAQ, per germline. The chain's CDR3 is CASSLRGQGAIRSYNEQFF. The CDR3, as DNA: TGTGCCAGCAGCTTACGGGGACAGGGGGCTATCAGGTCCTACAATGAGCAGTTCTTC.

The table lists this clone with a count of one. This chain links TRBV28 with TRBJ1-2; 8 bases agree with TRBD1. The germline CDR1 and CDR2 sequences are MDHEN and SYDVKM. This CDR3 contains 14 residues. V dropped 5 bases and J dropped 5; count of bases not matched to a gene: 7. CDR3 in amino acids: CASSAGQGTYGYTF. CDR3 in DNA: TGTGCCAGCAGTGCTGGACAGGGAACGTATGGCTACACCTTC.

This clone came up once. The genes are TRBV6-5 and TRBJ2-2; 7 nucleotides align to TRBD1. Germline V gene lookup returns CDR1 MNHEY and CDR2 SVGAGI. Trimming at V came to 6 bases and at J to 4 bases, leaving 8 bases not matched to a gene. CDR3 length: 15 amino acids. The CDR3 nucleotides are TGTGCCAGCAGCAAGGAAGGGGGCTCCACCGGGGAGCTGTTTTTT. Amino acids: CASSKEGGSTGELFF.